Presented here are 13 T cell receptor beta chains from one specimen sequenced in a study of blood T cells in healthy people across ages. Primers used in a second PCR of roughly 7 to 11 cycles were a sample-barcoded 5' primer and a J-beta primer mix. TCRdb fed the 5' RACE reads into MiXCR, producing one record per CDR3 protein. Counted here are about 1.5 million distinct CDR3 sequences, roughly 40% occurring once; the ten biggest clones make up 7% to 9.5%. Sequenced material: blood. The receptors were sampled from a woman younger than 30 in good health.

This rearrangement joins TRBV6-5 to TRBJ2-1; TRBD1 is a possible D gene (5 bases). The CDR3 covers 12 residues. Germline loops: CDR1 MNHEY, CDR2 SVGAGI. V was cut by 5 bases and J by 9 bases, with 11 bases left in between. The CDR3, as DNA: TGTGCCAGCAGTCGCAGGGATAGTGAGCAGTTCTTC. The encoded protein is CASSRRDSEQFF.

This clonotype was counted a few times. The chain employs TRBV15 and TRBJ2-1; the D is unclear. The V gene's germline CDR1 is LNHNV and CDR2 YYDKDF (reference sequence). The ends were cut back, 0 bases at V and 8 bases at J, with 8 bases in the middle. CDR3 size: 13 residues. The chain's CDR3 is CATSREAAHEQFF. In nucleotides, the CDR3 is TGTGCCACCAGCAGAGAGGCAGCTCATGAGCAGTTCTTC. The entire variable domain, with the rest obtained from reference TRBV15 and TRBJ2-1, is as follows: DAMVIQNPRYQVTQFGKPVTLSCSQTLNHNVMYWYQQKSSQAPKLLFHYYDKDFNNEADTPDNFQSRRPNTSFCFLDIRSPGLGDTAMYLCATSREAAHEQFFGPGTRLTVL.

Many counts were recorded for this clonotype. The gene calls are TRBV6-2 or TRBV6-3 and TRBJ1-2; TRBD1 matches 7 bases. The J segment lost 3 bases and the V segment lost 7 bases, leaving 17 bases of the junction unmatched. This CDR3 contains 17 residues. The germline CDR1 and CDR2 sequences are MNHEY and SVGEGT. This chain's CDR3 is CASTYTPTGLIDYGYTF. The CDR3 DNA is TGTGCCAGCACCTACACCCCGACAGGGCTGATTGACTATGGCTACACCTTC.

The V call is TRBV5-1, the J call TRBJ2-6; a weak D match, TRBD2 (5 bases). The CDR3 runs 18 residues. Germline V gene lookup returns CDR1 SGHRS and CDR2 YFSETQ. V was clipped by 1 base and J by 0 bases, with 14 bases between them. CDR3 sequence: CASSLISGSASGANVLTF. For the CDR3, the DNA is TGCGCCAGCAGCTTGATTTCGGGGAGTGCCTCTGGGGCCAACGTCCTGACTTTC.

In this sample, this clonotype turned up many times. The rearrangement uses TRBV7-2 and TRBJ2-3; a weak D match, TRBD1 (6 bases). The V gene's germline CDR1 is SGHTA and CDR2 FQGNSA. The CDR3 consists of 15 residues. Between the trimmed V and J ends, which lost 4 bases and 0 bases, there was a span of 11 bases. CDR3 region: CASSSQGFSTDTQYF. CDR3 in DNA: TGTGCCAGCAGCTCACAGGGATTTAGCACAGATACGCAGTATTTT.

There are many counts of this clonotype. This sequence joins TRBV12-3 or TRBV12-4 and TRBJ2-5; TRBD2 matches at 8 bases. Unmatched junction bases numbered 9, after V lost 7 bases and J lost 2 bases. The CDR3 is made up of 15 amino acids. In DNA, the CDR3 is TGTGCCAGCACTCGGTCTCGGGGGGGGCAAGAGACCCAGTACTTC. Protein: CASTRSRGGQETQYF.

For this clonotype: A read error may account for a junction end that differs from germline. This chain joins TRBV7-6 and TRBJ2-1; D ambiguous. CDR3 length: 13 amino acids. Germline V gene lookup returns CDR1 SGHVS and CDR2 FNYEAQ. CDR3 in DNA: TGTGCCAGCAGCTTAGCGAGGAACAATGAGCGGTTCTTC. Translated: CASSLARNNERFF.

This clonotype has more than one count but fewer than ten. The chain combines TRBV12-3 or TRBV12-4 with TRBJ2-7; D may match TRBD1 or TRBD2 (6 bases each). This CDR3 has 14 residues. The V end was cut by 7 bases, the J end by 5 bases, with 18 bases between. CDR3 amino acids: CASTPFGGLNEQYF. The DNA of the CDR3 is TGTGCCAGCACCCCTTTCGGGGGCCTGAACGAGCAGTACTTC.

The chain joins TRBV5-1 to TRBJ2-1, with D tentatively TRBD2 (5 bases). This CDR3 is built from 20 residues. Trimming cost V 1 base and J 0 bases, with 23 bases left between them. Germline CDR1 is SGHRS and CDR2 is YFSETQ. Here the CDR3 reads CASSLPRSDSSPSSYNEQFF. CDR3 DNA sequence: TGCGCCAGCAGCTTGCCGCGTTCGGACTCCTCCCCCAGCTCCTACAATGAGCAGTTCTTC.

This clonotype was seen many times. The rearrangement uses TRBV7-2 and TRBJ1-5, with 10 bases matching TRBD1. The length of the CDR3 is 15 residues. Germline lookup yields CDR1 SGHTA and CDR2 FQGNSA. V was clipped by 4 bases and J by 6 bases; unmatched bases: 6. The chain's CDR3 is CASSWTGGTGQPQHF. The CDR3 DNA reads as TGTGCCAGCAGCTGGACAGGGGGGACAGGTCAGCCCCAGCATTTT. The full variable domain, with the rest looked up from reference TRBV7-2 and TRBJ1-5, is GAGVSQSPSNKVTEKGKDVELRCDPISGHTALYWYRQSLGQGLEFLIYFQGNSAPDKSGLPSDRFSAERTGGSVSTLTIQRTQQEDSAVYLCASSWTGGTGQPQHFGDGTRLSIL.

The chain employs TRBV30 and TRBJ2-7; maybe TRBD1 (5 bases). This CDR3 contains 13 residues. Trimming removed 4 bases at V and 1 base at J, with 11 bases between. CDR1 and CDR2 from the germline V gene are GTSNPN and SVGIG (reference sequence). The CDR3 sequence is CAWKGTGSYEQYF. DNA for the CDR3: TGTGCCTGGAAGGGTACAGGTTCCTACGAGCAGTACTTC.

This chain connects TRBV5-1 to TRBJ2-2; 12 nucleotides agree with TRBD2. Germline CDR1 is SGHRS and CDR2 is YFSETQ. The CDR3 sequence is 17 residues long. V gave up 1 base and J gave up 10 bases; unmatched junction bases: 11. The DNA of the CDR3 is TGCGCCAGCAGCTTGTGGTCTAGCGGGAGGGCCGAGGAGGAGCTGTTTTTT. It codes for CASSLWSSGRAEEELFF.

The V gene is TRBV7-3, the J gene TRBJ1-6, with TRBD1 matching 9 bases. The length of the CDR3 is 14 residues. J lost 10 bases, V lost 4 bases, and 5 bases had no gene match. The V gene's germline CDR1 is SGHTA and CDR2 FQGTGA. The CDR3, as DNA: TGTGCCAGCAGCTCCGGGACAGGGCAATCACCCCTCCACTTT. Its protein product is CASSSGTGQSPLHF.